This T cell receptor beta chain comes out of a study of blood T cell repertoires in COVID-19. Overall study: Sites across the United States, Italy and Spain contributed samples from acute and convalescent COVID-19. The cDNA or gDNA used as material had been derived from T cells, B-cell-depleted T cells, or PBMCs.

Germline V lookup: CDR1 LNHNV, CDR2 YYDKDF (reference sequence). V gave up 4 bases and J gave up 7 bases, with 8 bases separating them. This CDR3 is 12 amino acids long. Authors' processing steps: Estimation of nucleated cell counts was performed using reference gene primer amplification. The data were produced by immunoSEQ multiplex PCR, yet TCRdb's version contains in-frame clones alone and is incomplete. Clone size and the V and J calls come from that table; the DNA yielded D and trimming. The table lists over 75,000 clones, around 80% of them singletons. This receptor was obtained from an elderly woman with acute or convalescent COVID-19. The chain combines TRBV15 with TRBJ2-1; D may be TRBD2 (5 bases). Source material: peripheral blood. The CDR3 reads CATSNRLNEQFF. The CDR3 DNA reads TGTGCCACCAGCAACCGACTAAATGAGCAGTTCTTC.